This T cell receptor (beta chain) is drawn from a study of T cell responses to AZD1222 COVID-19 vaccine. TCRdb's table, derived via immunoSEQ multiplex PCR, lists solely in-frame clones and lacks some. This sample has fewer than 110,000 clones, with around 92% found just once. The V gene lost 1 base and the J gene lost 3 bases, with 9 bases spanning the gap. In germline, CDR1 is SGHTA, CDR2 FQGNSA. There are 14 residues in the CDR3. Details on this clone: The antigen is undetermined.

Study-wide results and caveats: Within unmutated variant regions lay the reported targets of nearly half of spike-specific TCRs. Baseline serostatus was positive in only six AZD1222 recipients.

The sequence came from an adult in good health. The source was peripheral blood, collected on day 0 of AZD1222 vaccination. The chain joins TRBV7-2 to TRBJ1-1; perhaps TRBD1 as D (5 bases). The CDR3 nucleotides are TGTGCCAGCAGCTTAGTCGGGGGGTACACTGAAGCTTTCTTT. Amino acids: CASSLVGGYTEAFF.